This record covers a single TCR beta chain. Its antigen is undetermined. TCRdb keeps only in-frame clones here, not all; method: immunoSEQ multiplex PCR. The sample yields about 120,000 clones, about 80% seen once. This sample is drawn from a study of radiotherapy plus CTLA-4 blockade in lung cancer. Across the whole study: Objective responses emerged in about 20% of patients, and 30% to 40% attained disease control. Findings of the study overall: After treatment with radiotherapy plus ipilimumab, TCR clones that came from the tumor expanded in blood. Increased serum interferon-beta after radiation also reportedly predicted response strongly.

J gave up 13 bases and V 5 bases, and 11 bases lay outside the gene matches. CDR3 length: 14 residues. The germline V gene encodes CDR1 SGHTA and CDR2 FQGNSA. Focal radiation was given together with CTLA-4 blockade (ipilimumab) to patients with chemo-refractory metastatic non-small-cell lung cancer. The sequences come from peripheral blood, collected from a patient treated with radiotherapy plus ipilimumab. The source is a human donor with non-small cell lung cancer that progressed on radiotherapy plus ipilimumab. Some clones in this sample may be carry-over from other donors' samples. J is TRBJ1-4 and V is TRBV7-2; 9 nucleotides agree with TRBD1. In DNA form, the CDR3 reads TGTGCCAGCAGCCTAAGACAGGGGGTGATTCCACTGTTTTTT. Translated: CASSLRQGVIPLFF.